This T cell receptor (beta chain) was sequenced during a study of shared clonotypes between healthy human individuals. Germline trimming cut 2 bases from V and 6 bases from J; bases unmatched to any gene: 6. CDR1 and CDR2 from the germline V gene are SGHDN and FVKESK. The CDR3 runs to 16 residues. In the case of this clone: No antigen is known for it.

This table comes from immunoSEQ multiplex PCR, and its TCRdb copy is limited to in-frame clones, with some not included. The repertoire has about a million clones, approximately 80% of them found once; the top ten carry roughly 0.82%. The study enrolled healthy HIV-negative adults without recent acute infections or vaccinations as donors. CD45RA+ naive and CD45RA-negative memory subsets were separated from CD4+ cells. Study-wide results and limits: Sharing of clonotypes among donors was expected to vary with sequencing depth.

V gene TRBV14 combines with J gene TRBJ2-3; 12 nucleotides agree with TRBD1. Specimen: memory CD4+ T cells from PBMCs. Subset specified: CD45RA-negative fraction. This clonotype was sampled from a man aged 18 to 30 in good health. Some clones in this sample may be carry-over from other donors' samples. CDR3 coding DNA: TGTGCCAGCAGCCAACGCCCGGGACAGGGGGCGGATACGCAGTATTTT. Translating gives CASSQRPGQGADTQYF.